These 10 T cell receptor beta chains were all obtained from the same sample, sequenced in a study of beta chain features in type 1 diabetes. TCRB transcripts that were expressed got sequenced, as all of the isolated RNA had been reverse transcribed. The table came from immunoSEQ multiplex PCR; TCRdb's copy has only in-frame clones and leaves some out. The table includes about 150,000 clones, around 8% detected once. The sequencing input was central memory CD4+ T cells from blood. The receptor source for this set is a man aged 18 to 30 in good health.

This clone appeared a few times. The rearrangement joins TRBV4-3 to TRBJ2-7, with a tentative D call TRBD1 (5 bases). Between the trimmed V and J ends, which lost 0 bases and 6 bases, there was a span of 9 bases. CDR3 size: 13 residues. Germline CDR1 and CDR2: LGHNA and YSLEER. CDR3 sequence: CASSQEARGEQYF. Written as DNA, the CDR3 is TGCGCCAGCAGCCAAGAGGCAAGGGGCGAGCAGTACTTC.

The chain couples TRBV11-1 to TRBJ2-1; D remains ambiguous. V lost 5 bases, J lost 11 bases, and 10 bases lay in between. Germline values: CDR1 SGHAT, CDR2 FQDESV (reference sequence). The CDR3 length is 11 residues. The CDR3 DNA reads as TGTGCCAGCAGCCTAGAGCGAAAGCAGTTCTTC. Translated, it gives CASSLERKQFF.

This clone was counted ten times or more. The gene calls are TRBV29-1 and TRBJ1-2; 7 nucleotides agree with TRBD1. CDR3 length equals 13 residues. Trimming at V came to 3 bases and at J to 6 bases, leaving 7 bases not matched to a gene. CDR1 and CDR2 (germline): SQVTM, ANQGSEA. CDR3 in amino acids: CSVEEGALDGYTF. For the CDR3, the DNA is TGCAGCGTTGAGGAGGGGGCTCTTGATGGCTACACCTTC.

This clone was seen more than once but under ten times. The chain carries TRBV4-3 and TRBJ2-1; 11 bases line up with TRBD2. V shed 0 bases and J 7 bases; nucleotides not matched to a gene: 11. The CDR3 has 18 amino acids. CDR1 and CDR2 from the germline V gene are LGHNA and YSLEER. DNA of the CDR3: TGCGCCAGCAGCCAAGAGCTGGGGCTAGCGGGGGGTTTGAATGAGCAGTTCTTC. Its translation is CASSQELGLAGGLNEQFF.

This clone was detected a few times. The CDR3 DNA reads TGTGCCAGCGGATACGGCCAGGGTTCTGGAAACACCATATATTTT. Its translation is CASGYGQGSGNTIYF. This chain connects TRBV7-2 to TRBJ1-3; maybe TRBD1 (5 bases). V dropped 8 bases and J dropped 1 base, with 15 bases sitting between them. The length of the CDR3 is 15 residues. CDR1 SGHTA and CDR2 FQGNSA come from the germline V gene.

In its sample, this clone was seen a few times. The genes are TRBV7-6 and TRBJ1-5, with D unclear. This CDR3 has 14 amino acids. V gave up 3 bases and J gave up 6 bases, with 12 bases separating them. Germline CDR1 is SGHVS and CDR2 is FNYEAQ. The CDR3 DNA reads TGTGCCAGCAGCTTGAGGATCGACGGTCAGCCCCAGCATTTT. This sequence encodes CASSLRIDGQPQHF.

In this sample, this clone turned up a few times. The V and J genes are TRBV30 and TRBJ2-7; TRBD1 agrees at 9 bases. CDR1 GTSNPN and CDR2 SVGIG come from the germline V gene (reference sequence). J gave up 4 bases and V 2 bases, and 9 bases lay outside the gene matches. This CDR3 has 15 amino acids. CDR3 bases: TGTGCCTGGAGTCGGGGAACAGGGGGCAGGTACGAGCAGTACTTC. Translated, it gives CAWSRGTGGRYEQYF. The full variable domain, its missing parts supplied by reference TRBV30 and TRBJ2-7, is SQTIHQWPATLVQPVGSPLSLECTVEGTSNPNLYWYRQAAGRGLQLLFYSVGIGQISSEVPQNLSASRPQDRQFILSSKKLLLSDSGFYLCAWSRGTGGRYEQYFGPGTRLTVT.

This clone was seen a few times. CDR3: CASSITGQGNTEAFF. The DNA of the CDR3 is TGTGCCAGCAGTATAACGGGACAGGGTAACACTGAAGCTTTCTTT. The chain combines TRBV28 with TRBJ1-1; 9 bases are a match to TRBD1. The CDR3 extends over 15 amino acids. V lost 5 bases to trimming and J lost 2 bases; unmatched junction nucleotides: 6. Looked up from germline, CDR1 is MDHEN and CDR2 is SYDVKM.

Only a few counts were recorded for this clone. V and J are TRBV6-6 and TRBJ1-2; a possible D gene is TRBD1 (5 bases). V lost 4 bases to trimming and J lost 3 bases, with 12 bases between them. CDR3 size: 14 residues. Germline CDR1 reads MNHNY; CDR2 reads SVGAGI (reference sequence). This CDR3 reads CASSLPIGDYGYTF. The CDR3 DNA sequence: TGTGCCAGCAGTTTACCCATAGGGGACTATGGCTACACCTTC.

The chain recombines TRBV28 with TRBJ1-2; 7 nucleotides agree with TRBD1. CDR3 length equals 13 residues. Germline V gene sequence: CDR1 MDHEN, CDR2 SYDVKM. Trimming removed 8 bases from V and 3 bases from J; junction bases left unmatched: 6. The CDR3 DNA is TGTGCCAGCGAACGGGACAGACACTATGGCTACACCTTC. As protein: CASERDRHYGYTF.